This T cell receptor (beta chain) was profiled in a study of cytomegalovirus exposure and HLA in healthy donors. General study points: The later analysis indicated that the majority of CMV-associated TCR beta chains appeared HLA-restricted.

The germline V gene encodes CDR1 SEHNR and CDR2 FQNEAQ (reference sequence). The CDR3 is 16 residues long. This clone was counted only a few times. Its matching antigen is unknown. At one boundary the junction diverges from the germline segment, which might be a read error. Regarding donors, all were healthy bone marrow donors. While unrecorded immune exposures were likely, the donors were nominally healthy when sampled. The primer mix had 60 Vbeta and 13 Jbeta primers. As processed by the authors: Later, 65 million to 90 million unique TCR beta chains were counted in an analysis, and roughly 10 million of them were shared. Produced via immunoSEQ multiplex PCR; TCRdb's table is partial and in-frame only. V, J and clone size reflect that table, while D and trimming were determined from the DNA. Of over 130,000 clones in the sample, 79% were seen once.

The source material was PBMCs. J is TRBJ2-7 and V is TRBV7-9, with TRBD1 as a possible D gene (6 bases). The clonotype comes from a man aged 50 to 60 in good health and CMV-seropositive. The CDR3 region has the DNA TGTTCCAGCAGCTTAGAATACGGGACAAGGCCTTACGAGCAGTACTTC. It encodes CSSSLEYGTRPYEQYF.